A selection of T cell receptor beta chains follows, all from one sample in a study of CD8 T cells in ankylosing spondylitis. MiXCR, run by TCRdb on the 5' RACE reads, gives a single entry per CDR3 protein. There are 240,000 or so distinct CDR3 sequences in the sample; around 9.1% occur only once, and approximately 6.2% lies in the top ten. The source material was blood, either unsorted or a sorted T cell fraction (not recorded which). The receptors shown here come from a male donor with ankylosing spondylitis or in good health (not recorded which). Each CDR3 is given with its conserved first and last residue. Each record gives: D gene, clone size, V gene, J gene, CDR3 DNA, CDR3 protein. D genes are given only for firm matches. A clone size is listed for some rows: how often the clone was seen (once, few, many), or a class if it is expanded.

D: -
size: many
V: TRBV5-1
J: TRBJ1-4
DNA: TGCGCCAGCAGCCTGGACCCGGCTGTAGCTAATGAAAAACTGTTTTTT
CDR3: CASSLDPAVANEKLFF

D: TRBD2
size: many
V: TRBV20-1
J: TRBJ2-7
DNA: TGCAGTGCTGGACGGACTAGCGGCTACGAGCAGTACTTC
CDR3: CSAGRTSGYEQYF

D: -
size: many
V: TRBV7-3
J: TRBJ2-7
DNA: TGTGCCAGCAGCTTATGGCCCAACTACGAGCAGTACTTC
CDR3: CASSLWPNYEQYF

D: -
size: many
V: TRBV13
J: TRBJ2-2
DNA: TGTGCCAGCAGCTTAGGGAGGCGGGAGCTGTTTTTT
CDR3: CASSLGRRELFF

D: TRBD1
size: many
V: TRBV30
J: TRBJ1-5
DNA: TGTGCCTGGAGTCGGGGACAGCCAAATCAGCCCCAGCATTTT
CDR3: CAWSRGQPNQPQHF

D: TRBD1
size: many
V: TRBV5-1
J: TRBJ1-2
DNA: TGCGCCAGCGCCAGGGACAGCGACTATGGCTACACCTTC
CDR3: CASARDSDYGYTF

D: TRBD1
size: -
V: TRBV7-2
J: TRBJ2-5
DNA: TGTGCCAGCAGCTTAACGTGGACAGGGTGGGAAGAGACCCAGTACTTC
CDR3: CASSLTWTGWEETQYF

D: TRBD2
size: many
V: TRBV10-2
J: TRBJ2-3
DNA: TGCGCCAGCAGGATGACTAGCGGGAGGGCCCATCGAGGAGATACGCAGTATTTT
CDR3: CASRMTSGRAHRGDTQYF

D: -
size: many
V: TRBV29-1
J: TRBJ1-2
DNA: TGCAGCGTTGATGATAGCTATGGCTACACCTTC
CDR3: CSVDDSYGYTF

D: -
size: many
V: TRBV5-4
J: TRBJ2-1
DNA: TGTGCCAGCAGCTTCCAGGCAGGGCCATTCAATGAGCAGTTCTTC
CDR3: CASSFQAGPFNEQFF

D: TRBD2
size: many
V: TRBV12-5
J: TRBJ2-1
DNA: TGTGCTAGTGGTTTGGCACGACTCCGGGGGCTAGCGGGGAAAGATGAGCAGTTCTTC
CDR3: CASGLARLRGLAGKDEQFF

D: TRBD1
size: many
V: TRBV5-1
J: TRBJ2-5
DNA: TGCGCCAGCAGCCTTGGACAGGGACGGATGGAGACCCAGTACTTC
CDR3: CASSLGQGRMETQYF

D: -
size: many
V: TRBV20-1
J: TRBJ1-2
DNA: TGCAGTGCTAGAGATGGTCTGGCCAACGGGGGGGACTATGGCTACACCTTC
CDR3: CSARDGLANGGDYGYTF

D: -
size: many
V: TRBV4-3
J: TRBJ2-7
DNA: TGCGCCAGCAGCCAAGATAGCCGATACGAGCAGTACTTC
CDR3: CASSQDSRYEQYF

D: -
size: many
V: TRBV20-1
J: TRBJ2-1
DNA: TGCAGTGCTAGAGAGCGGGAAGCCTACAATGAGCAGTTCTTC
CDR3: CSAREREAYNEQFF

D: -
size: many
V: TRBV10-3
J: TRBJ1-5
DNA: TGTGCCATCAGCGAAGGACAACTTAGCAATCAGCCCCAGCATTTT
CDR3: CAISEGQLSNQPQHF

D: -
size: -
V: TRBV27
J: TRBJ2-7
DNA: TGTGCCAGCAGTTTATCACAGAGGGGGGGAACCTACGAGCAGTACTTC
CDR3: CASSLSQRGGTYEQYF

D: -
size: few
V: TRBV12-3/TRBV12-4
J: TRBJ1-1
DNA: TGTGCCAGCAGTTTGTATCAGGGGATATCTGAAGCTTTCTTT
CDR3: CASSLYQGISEAFF

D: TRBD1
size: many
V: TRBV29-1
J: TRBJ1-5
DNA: TGCAGCGTTGAAGTCTCACAGGGGGCTCAGCCCCAGCATTTT
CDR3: CSVEVSQGAQPQHF

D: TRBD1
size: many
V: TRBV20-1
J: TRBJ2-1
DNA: TGCAGTGCTACTTTTGACAGGGGGCTTTACAATGAGCAGTTCTTC
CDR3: CSATFDRGLYNEQFF

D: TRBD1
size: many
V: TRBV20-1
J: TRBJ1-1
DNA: TGCAGTGCCCTGACAGGGGCCAACACTGAAGCTTTCTTT
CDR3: CSALTGANTEAFF

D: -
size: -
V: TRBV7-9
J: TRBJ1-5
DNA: TGTGCCAGCAGCCTGGGACATTTAAATCAGCCCCAGGATTTT
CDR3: CASSLGHLNQPQDF

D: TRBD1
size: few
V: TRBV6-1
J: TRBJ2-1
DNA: TGTGCCAGCACCATGGGGGACAGGGGTTACAATGAGCAGTTCTTC
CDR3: CASTMGDRGYNEQFF

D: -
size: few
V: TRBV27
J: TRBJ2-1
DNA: TGTGCCAGCGACTTCGGGGCAGGGGTCGAGAATGAGCAGTTCTTC
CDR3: CASDFGAGVENEQFF

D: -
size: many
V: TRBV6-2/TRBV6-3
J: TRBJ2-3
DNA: TGTGCCAGCACCACACCGGGGACCCAAAAGAGGGATACGCAGTATTTT
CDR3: CASTTPGTQKRDTQYF

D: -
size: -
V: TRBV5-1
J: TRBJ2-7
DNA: TGCGCCAGCAGCGAAGGAAACCCGACCTCCGAGCATTACTTC
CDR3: CASSEGNPTSEHYF

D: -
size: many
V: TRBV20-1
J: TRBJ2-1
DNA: TGCAGTGCTAGAGGCCCTCATCCGAGCTCCTACAATGAGCAGTTCTTC
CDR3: CSARGPHPSSYNEQFF

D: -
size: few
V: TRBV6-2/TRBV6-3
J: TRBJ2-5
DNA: TGTGCCAGCAGTCGCGTATCCGGGGAGACCCAGTACTTC
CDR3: CASSRVSGETQYF

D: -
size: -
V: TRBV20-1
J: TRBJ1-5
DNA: TGCAGTGCTACCCCCATTAATCAGCCCCAGCATTTT
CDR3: CSATPINQPQHF

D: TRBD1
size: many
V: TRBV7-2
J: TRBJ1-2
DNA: TGTGCCAGCAGCTTTGACAGGGGCCCATATGGCTACACCTTC
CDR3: CASSFDRGPYGYTF